The 7 T cell receptor beta chains in this list originate from one sample, sequenced in a study of T-cell memory formation after mild COVID-19. One entry per CDR3 protein, called by TCRdb with MiXCR from the 5' RACE reads. The sample contains just under 550,000 distinct CDR3 sequences, about a fifth of which appear only once. Sequencing used PBMCs or a T cell subset sorted from them (not recorded which). These TCRs come from an adult woman who had mild COVID-19 (a few samples of this study predate the infection). Cell type and time point are not known.

This clonotype occurred a few times. The rearrangement joins TRBV4-1 to TRBJ1-5, with D possibly being TRBD1 (5 bases). Germline V lookup: CDR1 MGHRA, CDR2 YSYEKL. The length of the CDR3 is 14 residues. Trimming pared 4 bases from V and 5 bases from J, leaving 12 bases between. The CDR3 DNA follows: TGCGCCAGCAGCCCGCGAGGGACGGATCAGCCCCAGCATTTT. It codes for CASSPRGTDQPQHF.

This clonotype came up a few times. The V and J genes are TRBV20-1 and TRBJ2-5; D is ambiguous. This CDR3 contains 13 residues. Germline V gives CDR1 DFQATT, CDR2 SNEGSKA (reference sequence). Trimming removed 0 bases at V and 1 base at J, with 6 bases between. The CDR3 loop reads CSAREGSQETQYF. CDR3 bases: TGCAGTGCTAGAGAGGGCAGCCAAGAGACCCAGTACTTC.

This clonotype was counted only a few times. This chain links TRBV9 with TRBJ1-1, with D possibly TRBD1 on 6 matching bases. This CDR3 comprises 17 residues. Germline CDR1 reads SGDLS; CDR2 reads YYNGEE. The ends were cut back, 0 bases at V and 1 base at J, with 16 bases in the middle. CDR3 DNA: TGTGCCAGCAGCGTAGCTCCCGGCAGGGGACGGAACACTGAAGCTTTCTTT. Its protein is CASSVAPGRGRNTEAFF. Drawing the rest from reference TRBV9 and TRBJ1-1, the complete variable domain is DSGVTQTPKHLITATGQRVTLRCSPRSGDLSVYWYQQSLDQGLQFLIQYYNGEERAKGNILERFSAQQFPDLHSELNLSSLELGDSALYFCASSVAPGRGRNTEAFFGQGTRLTVV.

The table lists this clonotype with a few counts. Mismatch with germline at one junction end may stem from a read error. The chain links TRBV5-1 to TRBJ2-6; 10 bases are a match to TRBD1. The CDR3 extends over 14 amino acids. Germline lookup yields CDR1 SGHRS and CDR2 YFSETQ. CDR3 in DNA: TGCGCCAGCAGCTTGTCAGGGACAGGGGCCCTCGGGCCTTTC. Encoded protein: CASSLSGTGALGPF.

J is TRBJ2-1 and V is TRBV24-1; maybe TRBD1 (6 bases). Between the trimmed V and J ends, which lost 8 bases and 4 bases, there was a span of 17 bases. The CDR3 has 15 amino acids. Germline V gene sequence: CDR1 KGHDR, CDR2 SFDVKD. CDR3 protein: CATNALTGPYNEQFF. CDR3 DNA: TGTGCCACCAACGCCTTGACAGGACCTTACAATGAGCAGTTCTTC.

This clonotype has ten or more counts. The V call is TRBV20-1, the J call TRBJ1-6, with 8 bases that match TRBD1. After removal of 1 base from V and 5 bases from J, the junction contained 1 base not matched to a gene. The CDR3 runs to 14 residues. The germline V gene encodes CDR1 DFQATT and CDR2 SNEGSKA (reference sequence). The CDR3: CSARVTGDNSPLHF. CDR3 bases: TGCAGTGCTAGAGTGACAGGGGATAATTCACCCCTCCACTTT.

This clonotype was detected a few times. The chain couples TRBV20-1 to TRBJ2-3, with 8 positions matching TRBD2. With V trimmed by 6 bases and J by 2 bases, 13 bases remained unmatched. CDR1 is DFQATT and CDR2 is SNEGSKA in the germline V gene (reference sequence). The CDR3 runs 16 residues. In DNA, the CDR3 is TGCAGTGCCCCGGGTTGGGCGGGAGGAGACACAGATACGCAGTATTTT. Protein product: CSAPGWAGGDTDTQYF.